Sequencing of this T cell receptor beta chain was carried out in a study of a mutant IDH1 vaccine in newly diagnosed glioma. Study-wide background: Vaccination was launched 4-6 weeks after radiotherapy alone, or with temozolomide cycles. The earlier regimen, radiotherapy, temozolomide, or both, was most often both. The week-35 safety follow-up was V12, and the week-47 study end was V13.

With respect to this clone: No antigen is known for it.

Profiled with immunoSEQ multiplex PCR; TCRdb holds only in-frame clones, not every one. This table has 50,000 to 65,000 clones, around 85% appearing once. The CDR3 totals 16 residues. CDR1 and CDR2 from the germline V gene are LGHNA and YSLEER. The trim removed 2 bases at V and 4 bases at J, leaving 6 bases unmatched. The time point was: week 35, safety follow-up. In every dose of vaccine, 300 ug of mutant IDH1 20-mer peptide was given alongside topical imiquimod. Scheduled for weeks 1, 3, 5, 7, 11, 15, 19 and 23, eight vaccinations were given to patients. This specimen consisted of PBMCs, obtained from a glioma patient whose treatment included an IDH1 peptide vaccine. The clonotype originates from a man in his forties or fifties with glioma. J is TRBJ2-3 and V is TRBV4-3; 10 nucleotides agree with TRBD2. The CDR3 coding sequence is TGCGCCAGCAGCCAAAGAGCGGGAGGGCCGGCAGATACGCAGTATTTT. It codes for CASSQRAGGPADTQYF.